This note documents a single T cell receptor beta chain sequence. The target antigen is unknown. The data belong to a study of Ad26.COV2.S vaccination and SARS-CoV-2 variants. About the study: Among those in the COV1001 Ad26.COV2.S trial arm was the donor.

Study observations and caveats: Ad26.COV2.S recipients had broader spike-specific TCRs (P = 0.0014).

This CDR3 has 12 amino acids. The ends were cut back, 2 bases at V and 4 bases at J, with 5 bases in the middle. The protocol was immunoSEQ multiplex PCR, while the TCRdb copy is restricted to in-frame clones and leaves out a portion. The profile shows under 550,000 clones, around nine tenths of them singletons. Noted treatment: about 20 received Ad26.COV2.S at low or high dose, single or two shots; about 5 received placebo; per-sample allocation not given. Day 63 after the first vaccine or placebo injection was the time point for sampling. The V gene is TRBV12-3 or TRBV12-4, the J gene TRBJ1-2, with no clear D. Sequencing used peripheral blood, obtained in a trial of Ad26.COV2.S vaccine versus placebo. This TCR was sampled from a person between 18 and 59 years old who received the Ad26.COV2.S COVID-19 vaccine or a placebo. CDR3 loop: CASSLRAYGYTF. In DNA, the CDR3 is TGTGCCAGCAGTTTAAGGGCCTATGGCTACACCTTC.